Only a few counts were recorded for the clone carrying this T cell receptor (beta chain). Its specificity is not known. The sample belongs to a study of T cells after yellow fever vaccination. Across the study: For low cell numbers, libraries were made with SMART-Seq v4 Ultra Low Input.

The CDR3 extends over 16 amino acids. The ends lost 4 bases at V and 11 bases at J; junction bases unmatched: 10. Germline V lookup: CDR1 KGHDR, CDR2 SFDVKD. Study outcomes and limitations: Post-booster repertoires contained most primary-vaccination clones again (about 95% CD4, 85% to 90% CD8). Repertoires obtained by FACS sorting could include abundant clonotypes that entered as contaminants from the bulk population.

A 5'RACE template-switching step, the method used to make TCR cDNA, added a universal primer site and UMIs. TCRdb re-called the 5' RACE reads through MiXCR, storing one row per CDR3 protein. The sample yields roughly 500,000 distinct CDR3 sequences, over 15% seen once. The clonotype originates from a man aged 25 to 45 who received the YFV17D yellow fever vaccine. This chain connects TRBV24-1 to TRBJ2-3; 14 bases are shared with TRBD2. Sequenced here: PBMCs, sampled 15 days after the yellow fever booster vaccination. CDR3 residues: CATSETRLAGGKLQYF. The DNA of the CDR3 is TGTGCCACCAGTGAAACCAGACTAGCGGGAGGGAAGTTGCAGTATTTT.